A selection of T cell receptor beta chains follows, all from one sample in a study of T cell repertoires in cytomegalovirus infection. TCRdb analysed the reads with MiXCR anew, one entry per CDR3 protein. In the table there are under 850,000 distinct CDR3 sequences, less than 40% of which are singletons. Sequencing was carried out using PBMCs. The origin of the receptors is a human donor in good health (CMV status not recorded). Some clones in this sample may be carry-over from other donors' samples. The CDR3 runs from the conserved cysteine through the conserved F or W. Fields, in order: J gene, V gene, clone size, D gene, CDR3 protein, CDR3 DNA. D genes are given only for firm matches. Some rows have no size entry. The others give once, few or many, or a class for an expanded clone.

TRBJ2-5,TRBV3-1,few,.,CASSQNLAFQETQYF,TGTGCCAGCAGCCAAAATTTGGCTTTCCAAGAGACCCAGTACTTC
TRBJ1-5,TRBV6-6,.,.,CASMRGGDGNQPQHF,TGTGCCAGCATGAGGGGGGGGGATGGCAATCAGCCCCAGCATTTT
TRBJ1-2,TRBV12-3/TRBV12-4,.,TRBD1,CASSPGGGQDYGYTF,TGTGCCAGCAGCCCGGGAGGGGGACAGGACTATGGCTACACCTTC
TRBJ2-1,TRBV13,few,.,CASSLALAVDNEQFF,TGTGCCAGCAGCTTAGCGCTAGCTGTCGACAATGAGCAGTTCTTC
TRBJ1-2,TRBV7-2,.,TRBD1,CASSLLTGCGSNGYTF,TGTGCCAGCAGCTTACTGACAGGGTGCGGTTCCAATGGCTACACCTTC
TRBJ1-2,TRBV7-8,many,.,CASTQGSGNYGYTF,TGTGCCAGCACCCAGGGTAGTGGAAACTATGGCTACACCTTC
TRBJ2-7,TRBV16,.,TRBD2,CASSQQFSGVSYEQYF,TGTGCCAGCAGCCAACAATTCAGCGGGGTAAGCTACGAGCAGTACTTC
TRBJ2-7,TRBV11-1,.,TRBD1,CASSLGDRSSHEQYF,TGTGCCAGCAGCTTAGGGGACAGGTCTTCCCACGAGCAGTACTTC
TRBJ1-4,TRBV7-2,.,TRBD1,CASRARRTGGAGNEKLFF,TGTGCCAGCAGGGCGAGAAGGACAGGGGGCGCCGGGAATGAAAAACTGTTTTTT
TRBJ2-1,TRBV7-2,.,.,CASSQGWTEQVF,TGTGCCAGCAGTCAGGGATGGACTGAGCAGGTCTTC
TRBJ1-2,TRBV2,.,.,CASTDRLGFTF,TGTGCCAGCACCGACAGGCTAGGCTTCACCTTC
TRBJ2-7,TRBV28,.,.,CASSPRTRDSIYEQYF,TGTGCCAGCAGTCCACGAACGCGGGACAGTATCTACGAGCAGTACTTC
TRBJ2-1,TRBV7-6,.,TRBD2,CASSSRETSGSNEQFF,TGTGCCAGCAGCTCCCGGGAGACTAGCGGGAGCAATGAGCAGTTCTTC
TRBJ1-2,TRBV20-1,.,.,CSARESGGNYGYTF,TGCAGTGCTAGGGAATCCGGGGGTAACTATGGCTACACCTTC
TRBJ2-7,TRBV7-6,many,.,CASSLDRISYEQYF,TGTGCCAGCAGCTTAGACAGGATCTCCTACGAGCAGTACTTC
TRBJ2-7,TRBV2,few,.,CASSENPAYEQYF,TGTGCCAGCAGTGAAAACCCTGCCTACGAGCAGTACTTC
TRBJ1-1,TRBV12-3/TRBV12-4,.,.,CDSNLFSRGLEAFF,TGTGACAGCAACCTTTTTTCGAGGGGACTTGAAGCTTTCTTT
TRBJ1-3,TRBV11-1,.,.,CASSLLLGRTSPGNTIYF,TGTGCCAGCAGCTTATTACTGGGACGGACGTCTCCTGGAAACACCATATATTTT
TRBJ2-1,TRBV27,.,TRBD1,CASSFGTGYEQFF,TGTGCCAGCAGTTTCGGGACAGGGTATGAGCAGTTCTTC
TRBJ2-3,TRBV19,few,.,CASRASASTDTQYF,TGTGCCAGTAGGGCATCCGCTAGCACAGATACGCAGTATTTT
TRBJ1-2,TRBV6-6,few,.,CASSYDRNYNYGYTF,TGTGCCAGCAGTTACGACAGGAATTATAACTATGGCTACACCTTC
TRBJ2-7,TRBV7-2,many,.,CASSEVGGDSYEQYF,TGTGCCAGCAGCGAGGTAGGAGGGGACTCCTACGAGCAGTACTTC
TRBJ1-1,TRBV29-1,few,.,CSVCAGMNTEAFF,TGCAGCGTCTGTGCAGGAATGAACACTGAAGCTTTCTTT
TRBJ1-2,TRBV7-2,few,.,CASSLDRSGQPYGYTF,TGTGCCAGCAGCTTAGATCGTTCTGGACAGCCTTATGGCTACACCTTC
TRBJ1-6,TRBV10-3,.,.,CAIKEGLELLLHF,TGTGCCATCAAGGAGGGATTAGAGCTGCTCCTCCACTTT
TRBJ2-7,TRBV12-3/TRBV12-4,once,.,CASSLRWESRYEQYF,TGTGCCAGCAGTTTAAGGTGGGAGTCCCGCTACGAGCAGTACTTC
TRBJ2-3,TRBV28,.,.,CASSLGLAFATDTQYF,TGTGCCAGCAGTTTAGGCCTAGCGTTTGCCACAGATACGCAGTATTTT
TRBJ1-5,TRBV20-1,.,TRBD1,CSARKTGTGTQHF,TGCAGTGCGAGAAAAACCGGGACAGGGACCCAGCATTTT
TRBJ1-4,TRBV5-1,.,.,CASSPVTAATNEKLFF,TGCGCCAGCAGCCCGGTCACCGCGGCAACTAATGAAAAACTGTTTTTT
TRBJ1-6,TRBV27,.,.,CASSLSRGGYNSPLHF,TGTGCCAGCAGTTTATCGAGGGGCGGCTATAATTCACCCCTCCACTTT
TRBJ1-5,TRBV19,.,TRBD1,CASRDRANQPQHF,TGTGCCAGTCGGGACAGGGCCAATCAGCCCCAGCATTTT
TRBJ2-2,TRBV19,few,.,CASSIELDWRNTGELFF,TGTGCCAGTAGTATAGAGCTCGATTGGAGGAACACCGGGGAGCTGTTTTTT
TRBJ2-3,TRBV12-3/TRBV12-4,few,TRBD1,CASSFTGVTDTQYF,TGTGCCAGCAGTTTTACAGGGGTCACAGATACGCAGTATTTT
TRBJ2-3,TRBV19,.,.,CASSIKVGTQYF,TGTGCCAGTAGTATTAAGGTCGGTACGCAGTATTTT
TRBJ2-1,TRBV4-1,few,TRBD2,CASSQEAAGGDEQFF,TGCGCCAGCAGCCAAGAGGCCGCGGGAGGGGATGAGCAGTTCTTC
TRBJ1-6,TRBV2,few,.,CASRHVRRPLHF,TGTGCCAGCAGACACGTCCGAAGACCCCTCCACTTT
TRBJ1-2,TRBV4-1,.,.,CASSPVGGLSDTF,TGCGCCAGCAGCCCGGTCGGAGGCTTAAGTGACACCTTC
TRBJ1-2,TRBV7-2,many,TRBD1,CASSPPGASGQPSYGYTF,TGTGCCAGCAGCCCCCCCGGTGCGTCGGGACAGCCGAGCTATGGCTACACCTTC
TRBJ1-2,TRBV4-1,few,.,CASSQGGANYGYTF,TGCGCCAGCAGCCAAGGAGGGGCCAACTATGGCTACACCTTC
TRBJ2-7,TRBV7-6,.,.,CASSLAEGLIYEQYF,TGTGCCAGCAGCTTAGCGGAGGGATTAATTTACGAGCAGTACTTC
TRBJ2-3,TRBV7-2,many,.,CASAQMGKSGDTQYF,TGTGCCAGCGCCCAAATGGGGAAATCGGGGGATACGCAGTATTTT
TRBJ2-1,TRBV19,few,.,CASSISISRSTYNEQFF,TGTGCCAGTAGTATAAGTATTAGCCGCTCTACTTACAATGAGCAGTTCTTC
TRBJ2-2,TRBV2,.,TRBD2,CASSDRSGLEVTGELFF,TGTGCCAGCAGTGACCGTTCGGGACTAGAGGTTACCGGGGAGCTGTTTTTT